Presented here are 20 T cell receptor beta chains from one specimen sequenced in a study of early T cells in non-severe SARS-CoV-2 infection. TCRdb re-called the 5' RACE reads with MiXCR, one entry per CDR3 protein. The data show approximately 27,000 distinct CDR3 sequences, about 6% seen once. Sequenced input: whole blood. These receptor sequences come from an adult who was a healthcare worker with PCR-confirmed SARS-CoV-2 infection or an uninfected control (not recorded which).

Many counts were recorded for this clonotype. This chain uses TRBV14 with TRBJ2-3; a weak D match, TRBD1 (6 bases). This CDR3 spans 16 amino acids. Trimming pared 2 bases from V and 1 base from J, leaving 13 bases between. Germline assignment: CDR1 SGHDN and CDR2 FVKESK. The CDR3: CASSQRQAARTDTQYF. The DNA of the CDR3 is TGTGCCAGCAGCCAAAGACAGGCGGCCCGCACAGATACGCAGTATTTT.

This clonotype has a count of ten or more. This rearrangement joins TRBV12-3 or TRBV12-4 to TRBJ2-1; 13 bases are a match to TRBD2. J lost 6 bases, V lost 4 bases, and 3 bases had no gene match. The CDR3 is 15 amino acids. The CDR3 DNA reads as TGTGCCAGCAGTTGGACTAGCGGGAGTGTCAATGAGCAGTTCTTC. Its protein is CASSWTSGSVNEQFF.

This clonotype was counted at least ten times. The rearrangement links TRBV5-4 to TRBJ1-1, with D unclear. Germline values: CDR1 SGHNT, CDR2 YYREEE (reference sequence). V lost 1 base, J lost 4 bases, and 17 bases lay in between. The CDR3 totals 16 residues. CDR3: CASSLNPLVLGTEAFF. The CDR3 coding sequence is TGTGCCAGCAGCTTGAATCCGCTAGTGCTAGGCACTGAAGCTTTCTTT.

This clonotype appeared many times. The chain combines TRBV2 with TRBJ2-7; D is uncertain. CDR3 size: 14 residues. The germline V and J ends were trimmed by 3 bases and 0 bases, with 9 bases remaining between them. Germline assignment: CDR1 SNHLY and CDR2 FYNNEI. CDR3 amino acids: CASSDSRFSYEQYF. DNA of the CDR3: TGTGCCAGCAGTGACTCGCGTTTCTCCTACGAGCAGTACTTC.

This clonotype was recorded at least ten times. The chain carries TRBV29-1 and TRBJ1-4; 7 bases match TRBD1. The CDR3 totals 13 residues. Germline assignment: CDR1 SQVTM and CDR2 ANQGSEA. The V and J ends lost 4 bases and 7 bases, in that order; junction bases with no gene match: 6. The CDR3: CSVADRVSEKLFF. The CDR3 DNA is TGCAGCGTTGCAGACAGGGTTTCTGAAAAACTGTTTTTT. Supplemented by reference TRBV29-1 and TRBJ1-4, the full variable domain reads SAVISQKPSRDICQRGTSLTIQCQVDSQVTMMFWYRQQPGQSLTLIATANQGSEATYESGFVIDKFPISRPNLTFSTLTVSNMSPEDSSIYLCSVADRVSEKLFFGSGTQLSVL.

This clonotype was seen at least ten times. The chain uses TRBV12-3 or TRBV12-4 and TRBJ2-5; perhaps TRBD2 as D (5 bases). The V end lost 3 bases, the J end lost 5 bases, and 10 bases lay between the germline ends. The CDR3 runs to 13 residues. For the CDR3, the DNA is TGTGCCAGCAGTTTGTCGGGGATGGAGACCCAGTACTTC. Amino acid sequence: CASSLSGMETQYF.

This clonotype was recorded at least ten times. The CDR3 sequence: CASSPPGQGYEQYF. In nucleotides, the CDR3 is TGTGCCAGCAGCCCACCGGGACAGGGGTACGAGCAGTACTTC. V is TRBV3-1 and J is TRBJ2-7; 10 bases line up with TRBD1. The ends lost 4 bases at V and 4 bases at J; junction bases unmatched: 4. CDR3 length: 14 residues. CDR1 is LGHDT and CDR2 is YNNKEL in the germline V gene (reference sequence).

This clonotype was observed at least ten times. The chain carries TRBV6-5 and TRBJ1-2; D not certain. The V gene lost 0 bases and the J gene lost 2 bases, with 13 bases spanning the gap. CDR3 length: 16 amino acids. The germline gives CDR1 MNHEY, CDR2 SVGAGI. The CDR3, as DNA: TGTGCCAGCAGTTACTCGGGAAGGGTCTGGAACTATGGCTACACCTTC. Its protein product is CASSYSGRVWNYGYTF.

In this sample, this clonotype turned up many times. CDR3 residues: CSAISGARRYEQYF. In DNA form, the CDR3 reads TGCAGTGCTATATCGGGGGCGAGACGCTACGAGCAGTACTTC. The chain carries TRBV20-1 and TRBJ2-7; TRBD1 or TRBD2 may be the D gene (6 bases each). This CDR3 has 14 amino acids. Deletions cut 4 bases from V and 3 bases from J, with 16 bases between. Germline CDR1 DFQATT, CDR2 SNEGSKA (reference sequence).

This clonotype was seen a few times. The V gene is TRBV20-1, the J gene TRBJ2-7; 11 nucleotides agree with TRBD2. The ends lost 3 bases at V and 6 bases at J; junction bases unmatched: 1. The CDR3 runs to 12 residues. CDR1 and CDR2 from the germline V gene are DFQATT and SNEGSKA (reference sequence). In DNA, the CDR3 is TGCAGTGCTAGTGGACTAGCGGGCGAGCAGTACTTC. It yields the protein CSASGLAGEQYF.

Only a few counts were recorded for this clonotype. The V and J genes are TRBV5-1 and TRBJ2-7; D is unresolved. The CDR3 has 14 residues. V lost 0 bases, J lost 0 bases, and 7 bases lay in between. Germline V gene lookup returns CDR1 SGHRS and CDR2 YFSETQ. This CDR3 reads CASSLVGGSYEQYF. DNA of the CDR3: TGCGCCAGCAGCTTGGTCGGCGGCTCCTACGAGCAGTACTTC.

This clonotype was seen a few times. The chain couples TRBV20-1 to TRBJ2-2; D remains unclear. With 2 bases removed from V and 1 base from J, the gap between germline ends came to 8 bases. The CDR3 runs to 14 residues. Germline V lookup: CDR1 DFQATT, CDR2 SNEGSKA (reference sequence). In DNA form, the CDR3 reads TGCAGTGCTAGATGGCTAGGGAACACCGGGGAGCTGTTTTTT. Protein: CSARWLGNTGELFF.

This clonotype occurred many times. The CDR3 reads CSVELLGNTIYF. The CDR3 DNA reads TGCAGCGTTGAACTCCTTGGAAACACCATATATTTT. V and J are TRBV29-1 and TRBJ1-3; D is unclear. The CDR3 is 12 amino acids. Looked up from germline, CDR1 is SQVTM and CDR2 is ANQGSEA. Trimming took 2 bases from V and 3 from J, leaving 5 bases between them. Full variable domain (outside the CDR3, taken from reference TRBV29-1 and TRBJ1-3): SAVISQKPSRDICQRGTSLTIQCQVDSQVTMMFWYRQQPGQSLTLIATANQGSEATYESGFVIDKFPISRPNLTFSTLTVSNMSPEDSSIYLCSVELLGNTIYFGEGSWLTVV.

A few counts support this clonotype. This chain joins TRBV12-3 or TRBV12-4 and TRBJ2-3, with no clear D. This CDR3 spans 12 amino acids. V was pared by 3 bases and J by 5 bases, with 6 bases between. For the CDR3, the DNA is TGTGCCAGCAGTTTGACCAGAGATACGCAGTATTTT. It specifies CASSLTRDTQYF.

V gene TRBV2 combines with J gene TRBJ1-2; tentative D call: TRBD1 (6 bases). The CDR3 length is 14 residues. Germline assignment: CDR1 SNHLY and CDR2 FYNNEI. Deletions cut 8 bases from V and 5 bases from J, with 18 bases between. The CDR3 here is CASAQQQGEYGYTF. CDR3 in DNA: TGTGCCAGCGCCCAACAACAGGGCGAATATGGCTACACCTTC. Based on the CDR3 plus reference TRBV2 and TRBJ1-2, the full variable domain is EPEVTQTPSHQVTQMGQEVILRCVPISNHLYFYWYRQILGQKVEFLVSFYNNEISEKSEIFDDQFSVERPDGSNFTLKIRSTKLEDSAMYFCASAQQQGEYGYTFGSGTRLTVV.

This clonotype was observed at least ten times. The rearrangement joins TRBV5-1 to TRBJ2-7; tentative D call: TRBD2 (6 bases). Germline V gene data show CDR1 as SGHRS and CDR2 as YFSETQ. V dropped 0 bases and J dropped 4 bases, with 11 bases sitting between them. This CDR3 is 14 amino acids long. The CDR3 DNA reads TGCGCCAGCAGCTTGGAACTAGCTTGGTACGAGCAGTACTTC. This codes for CASSLELAWYEQYF.

As to this clonotype: The CDR3 ends on some other residue instead of the conserved phenylalanine or tryptophan, so this is likely a read error. The chain is built from TRBV20-1 and TRBJ2-7, with D possibly TRBD1 on 6 matching bases. This CDR3 has 13 residues. V was shortened by 5 bases and J by 2 bases, with 13 bases between the two germline ends. Per germline, CDR1 DFQATT and CDR2 SNEGSKA (reference sequence). CDR3 nucleotide sequence: TGCAGTGCTTTCACAGGGAGCGCCTACGAGCAGTACATC. Protein: CSAFTGSAYEQYI.

This clonotype has at least ten counts. The rearrangement uses TRBV7-8 and TRBJ2-2; 11 bases map to TRBD2. J gave up 3 bases and V 0 bases, and 6 bases lay outside the gene matches. The CDR3 extends over 18 amino acids. CDR1 is SGHVS and CDR2 is FQNEAQ in the germline V gene. This chain's CDR3 is CASSLATGLAEDTGELFF. In DNA form, the CDR3 reads TGTGCCAGCAGCTTAGCTACGGGACTAGCGGAGGACACCGGGGAGCTGTTTTTT.

This clonotype has only a few counts. The chain combines TRBV20-1 with TRBJ2-1, with D perhaps TRBD2 (6 bases). V was cut by 6 bases and J by 7 bases, with 16 bases left in between. CDR1 is DFQATT and CDR2 is SNEGSKA in the germline V gene (reference sequence). The CDR3 spans 13 residues. In nucleotides, the CDR3 is TGCAGTGCCGATTTATACCGGGGGAATGAGCAGTTCTTC. Translation: CSADLYRGNEQFF.

This clonotype was counted at least ten times. This rearrangement joins TRBV2 to TRBJ1-4; 8 bases match TRBD1. The CDR3 spans 15 residues. Per germline, CDR1 SNHLY and CDR2 FYNNEI. Unmatched junction bases numbered 11, after V lost 7 bases and J lost 7 bases. This chain's CDR3 is CASIRGQGFSEKLFF. The CDR3 DNA sequence: TGTGCCAGCATTAGAGGACAGGGATTCAGTGAAAAACTGTTTTTT.